The rows below give T cell receptor beta chains drawn from one sample of a study of blood T cells in healthy people across ages. TCRdb recomputed calls from the 5' RACE reads with MiXCR, one row per CDR3 protein. The table has about 1,400,000 distinct CDR3 sequences, almost 60% seen once. Sequenced material: blood. The receptors come from a man younger than 35 in good health. Each CDR3 is given with its conserved first and last residue. Each record gives: J gene, V gene, clone size, D gene, CDR3 protein, CDR3 DNA. A D gene is named only where the DNA matches it firmly. Rows may omit the clone size; those that give it use once, few, many or a size class.

j_gene: TRBJ2-1
v_gene: TRBV13
abundance: many
d_gene: -
CDR3aa: CASSLFLSSNEQFF
CDR3nt: TGTGCCAGCAGCTTATTTCTCAGTTCCAATGAGCAGTTCTTC

j_gene: TRBJ2-3
v_gene: TRBV12-5
abundance: -
d_gene: -
CDR3aa: CASGLWVLVEAHTDTQYF
CDR3nt: TGTGCTAGTGGTTTGTGGGTTTTGGTGGAAGCCCACACAGATACGCAGTATTTT

j_gene: TRBJ2-7
v_gene: TRBV7-9
abundance: -
d_gene: -
CDR3aa: CASSRTPGSPREQYF
CDR3nt: TGTGCCAGCAGCAGGACTCCCGGGAGTCCCCGCGAGCAGTACTTC

j_gene: TRBJ1-2
v_gene: TRBV6-5
abundance: -
d_gene: -
CDR3aa: CASSYIVAGSYGYTF
CDR3nt: TGTGCCAGCAGTTACATCGTGGCAGGGAGCTATGGCTACACCTTC

j_gene: TRBJ2-7
v_gene: TRBV24-1
abundance: few
d_gene: -
CDR3aa: CATSDPTDRQYF
CDR3nt: TGTGCCACCAGTGACCCGACTGACAGGCAGTACTTC

j_gene: TRBJ1-1
v_gene: TRBV29-1
abundance: -
d_gene: TRBD1
CDR3aa: CSVQTGGVNTEAFF
CDR3nt: TGCAGCGTGCAGACAGGGGGAGTGAACACTGAAGCTTTCTTT

j_gene: TRBJ2-5
v_gene: TRBV11-2
abundance: few
d_gene: TRBD1
CDR3aa: CASSSVTGVSETQYF
CDR3nt: TGTGCCAGCAGCTCCGTGACAGGGGTCTCTGAGACCCAGTACTTC

j_gene: TRBJ2-7
v_gene: TRBV7-2
abundance: once
d_gene: -
CDR3aa: CASSLRGFNDNEQYF
CDR3nt: TGTGCCAGCAGCTTAAGGGGCTTTAATGACAATGAGCAGTACTTC

j_gene: TRBJ2-1
v_gene: TRBV4-1
abundance: few
d_gene: -
CDR3aa: CASSRAGENSYNEQFF
CDR3nt: TGCGCCAGCAGCCGGGCCGGGGAGAACTCCTACAATGAGCAGTTCTTC

j_gene: TRBJ2-1
v_gene: TRBV25-1
abundance: -
d_gene: TRBD2
CDR3aa: CASRSGTSSYNEQFF
CDR3nt: TGTGCCAGCAGAAGCGGGACGAGCTCCTACAATGAGCAGTTCTTC

j_gene: TRBJ1-6
v_gene: TRBV3-1
abundance: few
d_gene: -
CDR3aa: CASSQELSPLHF
CDR3nt: TGTGCCAGCAGCCAAGAGCTATCACCCCTCCACTTT

j_gene: TRBJ2-7
v_gene: TRBV9
abundance: -
d_gene: TRBD2
CDR3aa: CASSVSLAGGLEQYF
CDR3nt: TGTGCCAGCAGCGTTTCACTAGCGGGAGGTCTCGAGCAGTACTTC

j_gene: TRBJ2-3
v_gene: TRBV4-3
abundance: -
d_gene: TRBD2
CDR3aa: CASRSGVLATDTQYF
CDR3nt: TGCGCCAGCAGAAGTGGTGTACTAGCGACAGATACGCAGTATTTT

j_gene: TRBJ2-7
v_gene: TRBV27
abundance: many
d_gene: TRBD1
CDR3aa: CASSPGQGLSYEQYF
CDR3nt: TGTGCCAGCAGTCCCGGACAGGGACTCTCCTACGAGCAGTACTTC

j_gene: TRBJ2-3
v_gene: TRBV12-3/TRBV12-4
abundance: -
d_gene: -
CDR3aa: CASGRRNTQYF
CDR3nt: TGTGCCAGCGGTCGGAGGAATACGCAGTATTTT

j_gene: TRBJ1-2
v_gene: TRBV10-3
abundance: once
d_gene: -
CDR3aa: CAITQQGDYGYTF
CDR3nt: TGTGCCATCACCCAACAAGGTGACTATGGCTACACCTTC

j_gene: TRBJ2-5
v_gene: TRBV4-3
abundance: -
d_gene: -
CDR3aa: CASSQGEGLGETQYF
CDR3nt: TGCGCCAGCAGCCAAGGCGAGGGGTTAGGAGAGACCCAGTACTTC

j_gene: TRBJ2-3
v_gene: TRBV29-1
abundance: -
d_gene: -
CDR3aa: CSVEDGETDTQYF
CDR3nt: TGCAGCGTTGAAGATGGAGAGACGGATACGCAGTATTTT

j_gene: TRBJ2-3
v_gene: TRBV20-1
abundance: -
d_gene: -
CDR3aa: CSAQVDRAYTDTQYF
CDR3nt: TGCAGTGCACAGGTGGACAGAGCTTACACAGATACGCAGTATTTT

j_gene: TRBJ2-1
v_gene: TRBV6-5
abundance: few
d_gene: TRBD2
CDR3aa: CASRGLVRDEQFF
CDR3nt: TGTGCCAGCCGGGGACTAGTAAGGGATGAGCAGTTCTTC

j_gene: TRBJ1-2
v_gene: TRBV3-1
abundance: -
d_gene: -
CDR3aa: CASGREANYGYTF
CDR3nt: TGTGCCAGCGGCAGGGAAGCTAACTATGGCTACACCTTC

j_gene: TRBJ2-5
v_gene: TRBV28
abundance: few
d_gene: -
CDR3aa: CASSFWQGRQETQYF
CDR3nt: TGTGCCAGCAGTTTTTGGCAGGGAAGACAAGAGACCCAGTACTTC

j_gene: TRBJ2-3
v_gene: TRBV3-1
abundance: -
d_gene: TRBD2
CDR3aa: CASSHDGGGTDTQYF
CDR3nt: TGTGCCAGCAGCCATGACGGGGGAGGGACAGATACGCAGTATTTT

j_gene: TRBJ2-5
v_gene: TRBV5-6
abundance: -
d_gene: -
CDR3aa: CASSFVVETQYF
CDR3nt: TGTGCCAGCAGCTTCGTCGTCGAGACCCAGTACTTC

j_gene: TRBJ2-3
v_gene: TRBV13
abundance: -
d_gene: -
CDR3aa: CASSLQGGTVTDTQYF
CDR3nt: TGTGCCAGCAGCTTACAGGGGGGGACGGTCACAGATACGCAGTATTTT

j_gene: TRBJ1-1
v_gene: TRBV5-1
abundance: -
d_gene: -
CDR3aa: CASRRDADTEAFF
CDR3nt: TGCGCCAGCAGGAGAGACGCTGATACTGAAGCTTTCTTT

j_gene: TRBJ1-1
v_gene: TRBV12-3/TRBV12-4
abundance: -
d_gene: -
CDR3aa: CALIWGTGTEAFF
CDR3nt: TGTGCCCTAATATGGGGAACAGGGACTGAAGCTTTCTTT